A selection of T cell receptor beta chains follows, all from one sample in a study of spatial heterogeneity in lung cancer. TCRdb called the 5' RACE reads again in MiXCR, with one record for every CDR3 protein. Of over 70,000 distinct CDR3 sequences detected, about 8.2% appear once; the ten largest clones hold roughly 1.8%. Source: PBMCs, taken at follow-up. The receptors shown here come from a female donor with early-stage non-small cell lung cancer. Each CDR3 is given with its conserved first and last residue. D genes are given only for firm matches. The size field is filled for only some rows; it gives once, few, many or a size class.

clone_size	d_call	v_call	j_call	cdr3_aa	cdr3_nt
many	TRBD2	TRBV28	TRBJ2-5	CASSSPRLAGLETQYF	TGTGCCAGCAGTTCACCCCGACTAGCGGGACTAGAGACCCAGTACTTC
many	.	TRBV18	TRBJ2-7	CATADQGHGQYF	TGTGCCACCGCGGACCAGGGGCACGGGCAGTACTTC
many	.	TRBV25-1	TRBJ2-1	CASSEAGTYNEQFF	TGTGCCAGCAGTGAGGCAGGCACATACAATGAGCAGTTCTTC
many	TRBD1	TRBV3-1	TRBJ1-1	CASSQTLTGGTEAFF	TGTGCCAGCAGCCAGACCCTAACAGGGGGTACTGAAGCTTTCTTT
few	TRBD2	TRBV7-2	TRBJ2-1	CASSLMLAGGGITGYNEQFF	TGTGCCAGCAGCTTAATGTTAGCGGGGGGAGGGATTACAGGCTACAATGAGCAGTTCTTC
few	.	TRBV4-1	TRBJ2-5	CASSQVGQPQETQYF	TGCGCCAGCAGCCAAGTAGGACAGCCCCAAGAGACCCAGTACTTC
many	TRBD2	TRBV10-2	TRBJ2-5	CASSESASGTFQETQYF	TGCGCCAGCAGTGAGTCGGCTAGCGGGACCTTCCAAGAGACCCAGTACTTC
many	.	TRBV5-1	TRBJ2-5	CASSLAPKETQYF	TGCGCCAGCAGCTTGGCCCCTAAAGAGACCCAGTACTTC
few	TRBD2	TRBV7-3	TRBJ2-1	CASSPQGRDEQFF	TGTGCCAGCAGCCCACAAGGGAGGGATGAGCAGTTCTTC
many	TRBD1	TRBV9	TRBJ2-2	CASRGTVNTGELFF	TGTGCCAGCAGGGGGACAGTGAACACCGGGGAGCTGTTTTTT
many	TRBD1	TRBV7-2	TRBJ2-5	CASSHRGYQETQYF	TGTGCCAGCAGCCACAGGGGGTACCAAGAGACCCAGTACTTC
few	.	TRBV20-1	TRBJ1-4	CSARDITISEKLFF	TGCAGTGCTAGGGACATTACGATAAGTGAAAAACTGTTTTTT
.	TRBD2	TRBV7-2	TRBJ2-3	CASSSLWTSGTDTQYF	TGTGCCAGCAGCTCCCTATGGACTAGCGGCACAGATACGCAGTATTTT
many	.	TRBV12-3/TRBV12-4	TRBJ1-4	CASSQVLTREKLFF	TGTGCCAGCAGCCAGGTCTTGACGCGGGAAAAACTGTTTTTT
.	.	TRBV19	TRBJ2-4	CASPGKAKNIQYF	TGTGCCAGTCCTGGGAAGGCCAAAAACATTCAGTACTTC
many	.	TRBV6-5	TRBJ2-5	CASSRGYQETQYF	TGTGCCAGCAGTCGGGGTTATCAAGAGACCCAGTACTTC
.	.	TRBV21-1	TRBJ2-7	CASSKDGLPYEQYF	TGTGCCAGCAGCAAAGACGGCTTACCCTACGAGCAGTACTTC
.	.	TRBV3-1	TRBJ2-4	CASSPRELAKNIQYF	TGTGCCAGCAGCCCCAGGGAGCTAGCCAAAAACATTCAGTACTTC
few	.	TRBV20-1	TRBJ2-1	CSASVPGEQFF	TGCAGTGCTAGTGTACCGGGTGAGCAGTTCTTC
many	.	TRBV20-1	TRBJ2-3	CSARDPQGMADTQYF	TGCAGTGCTAGAGACCCGCAGGGTATGGCAGATACGCAGTATTTT
many	TRBD1	TRBV19	TRBJ2-5	CASSSGQGAEGETQYF	TGTGCCAGTAGTTCCGGACAGGGGGCTGAGGGAGAGACCCAGTACTTC
many	.	TRBV12-3/TRBV12-4	TRBJ1-1	CASTVEGRMNTEAFF	TGTGCCAGCACTGTGGAGGGACGGATGAACACTGAAGCTTTCTTT
.	.	TRBV20-1	TRBJ2-2	CSARARGTSNTGELFF	TGCAGTGCTAGAGCCCGTGGGACCTCGAACACCGGGGAGCTGTTTTTT
few	TRBD1	TRBV9	TRBJ2-5	CASSPGQGPQETQYF	TGTGCCAGCAGTCCGGGACAGGGCCCTCAAGAGACCCAGTACTTC
many	TRBD1	TRBV12-5	TRBJ2-6	CASGSLGTGGSGANVLTF	TGTGCTAGTGGTTCCCTCGGGACAGGGGGCTCTGGGGCCAACGTCCTGACTTTC
many	.	TRBV29-1	TRBJ2-5	CSAGTGYTETQYF	TGCAGCGCCGGGACGGGATACACAGAGACCCAGTACTTC
few	.	TRBV5-1	TRBJ2-1	CASSRRLGRLSSYNEQFF	TGCGCCAGCAGTCGCCGACTAGGACGACTCAGCTCCTACAATGAGCAGTTCTTC
.	TRBD1	TRBV20-1	TRBJ1-5	CSARDALTGGSNQPQHF	TGCAGTGCTAGAGATGCGCTGACAGGGGGTAGCAATCAGCCCCAGCATTTT
many	.	TRBV5-1	TRBJ2-2	CASSLEPSNTGELFF	TGCGCCAGCAGCTTGGAGCCATCAAACACCGGGGAGCTGTTTTTT
many	.	TRBV7-9	TRBJ1-6	CASSLGATEYSPLHF	TGTGCCAGCAGCTTAGGGGCGACAGAATATTCACCCCTCCACTTT
many	TRBD2	TRBV7-9	TRBJ2-1	CASSLPLGLAGSSSYNEQFF	TGTGCCAGCAGCCTACCCTTAGGACTAGCGGGATCAAGCTCCTACAATGAGCAGTTCTTC
.	TRBD2	TRBV5-6	TRBJ2-1	CASSPGLAGVSYNEQFF	TGTGCCAGCAGCCCGGGACTAGCGGGAGTGTCCTACAATGAGCAGTTCTTC
few	.	TRBV11-2	TRBJ1-5	CASSHKGQPQHF	TGTGCCAGCAGCCACAAGGGTCAGCCCCAGCATTTT
.	.	TRBV29-1	TRBJ2-2	CSVGIGELFF	TGCAGCGTTGGAATCGGGGAGCTGTTTTTT
many	.	TRBV5-1	TRBJ2-1	CASTRRSVIDNEQFF	TGCGCCAGCACCCGCAGGAGCGTAATAGACAATGAGCAGTTCTTC
.	TRBD2	TRBV24-1	TRBJ2-1	CATSDHRTSGSRNEQFF	TGTGCCACCAGTGATCACCGGACTAGCGGGAGTCGGAATGAGCAGTTCTTC
.	.	TRBV7-3	TRBJ2-5	CASSSFGGETQYF	TGTGCCAGCAGCTCGTTTGGGGGAGAGACCCAGTACTTC
few	TRBD1	TRBV24-1	TRBJ2-7	CATSDPGQGNEQYF	TGTGCCACCAGTGATCCGGGACAGGGCAACGAGCAGTACTTC
few	TRBD2	TRBV28	TRBJ2-1	CASSPSSGRPYNEQFF	TGTGCCAGCAGTCCTTCTAGCGGGAGGCCCTACAATGAGCAGTTCTTC
many	.	TRBV6-5	TRBJ2-7	CASRHNQGSEQYF	TGTGCCAGCAGACATAATCAGGGATCCGAGCAGTACTTC
.	TRBD2	TRBV5-1	TRBJ2-1	CASSLAVTSDYNEQFF	TGCGCCAGCAGCTTGGCGGTGACTAGCGACTACAATGAGCAGTTCTTC
few	.	TRBV20-1	TRBJ1-1	CSARSMDGLTEAFF	TGCAGTGCTAGAAGCATGGACGGACTAACTGAAGCTTTCTTT
few	.	TRBV11-1	TRBJ1-1	CASSSGVRDTEAFF	TGTGCCAGCAGTTCGGGGGTGAGGGACACTGAAGCTTTCTTT
.	.	TRBV5-1	TRBJ2-3	CASRSTDTQYF	TGCGCCAGCCGGAGCACAGATACGCAGTATTTT
many	TRBD2	TRBV9	TRBJ2-1	CASSGGLAGAEQFF	TGTGCCAGCAGCGGGGGACTAGCGGGAGCTGAGCAGTTCTTC
many	TRBD1	TRBV7-3	TRBJ1-5	CASSLGTDLQPQHF	TGTGCCAGCAGCCTTGGGACAGATCTTCAGCCCCAGCATTTT
many	TRBD2	TRBV25-1	TRBJ2-7	CASSVSGGSYEQYF	TGTGCCAGCAGTGTCTCGGGAGGGAGCTACGAGCAGTACTTC
.	.	TRBV3-1	TRBJ2-7	CASSQGSVGEQYF	TGTGCCAGCAGCCAAGGGAGCGTCGGCGAGCAGTACTTC
few	TRBD2	TRBV5-1	TRBJ2-2	CASRPSGSGTGELFF	TGCGCCAGCAGACCTAGCGGGAGTGGAACCGGGGAGCTGTTTTTT
few	TRBD1	TRBV2	TRBJ1-5	CASSPRQGNQPQHF	TGTGCCAGCAGCCCCCGACAGGGTAATCAGCCCCAGCATTTT
.	TRBD2	TRBV5-1	TRBJ2-1	CASSFRPSGRADNEQFF	TGCGCCAGCAGCTTTCGCCCAAGCGGGAGGGCTGACAATGAGCAGTTCTTC
many	TRBD1	TRBV7-2	TRBJ2-5	CASSPIPGQGQETQYF	TGTGCCAGCAGCCCAATTCCGGGACAGGGACAAGAGACCCAGTACTTC
.	.	TRBV7-9	TRBJ2-5	CALRRIGETQYF	TGTGCCCTACGTCGGATCGGGGAGACCCAGTACTTC
many	.	TRBV5-1	TRBJ1-1	CASSLDLINTEAFF	TGCGCCAGCAGCTTGGACCTTATCAACACTGAAGCTTTCTTT